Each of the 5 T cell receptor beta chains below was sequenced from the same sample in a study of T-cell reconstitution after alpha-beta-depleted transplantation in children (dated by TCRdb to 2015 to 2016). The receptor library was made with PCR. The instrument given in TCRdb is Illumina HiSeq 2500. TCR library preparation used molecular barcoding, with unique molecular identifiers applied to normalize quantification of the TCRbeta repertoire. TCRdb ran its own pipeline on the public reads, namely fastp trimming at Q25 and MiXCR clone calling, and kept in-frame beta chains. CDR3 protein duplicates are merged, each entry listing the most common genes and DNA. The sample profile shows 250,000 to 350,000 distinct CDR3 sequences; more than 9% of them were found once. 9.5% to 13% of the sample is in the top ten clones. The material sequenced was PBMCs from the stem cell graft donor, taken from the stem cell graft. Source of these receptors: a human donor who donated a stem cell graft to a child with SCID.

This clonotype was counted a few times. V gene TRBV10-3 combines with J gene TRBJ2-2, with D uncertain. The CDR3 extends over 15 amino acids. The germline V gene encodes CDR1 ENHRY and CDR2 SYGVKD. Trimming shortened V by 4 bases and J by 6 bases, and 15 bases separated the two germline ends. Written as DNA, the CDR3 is TGTGCCATCAGTGCCGGGCCGGTCGGCCCCGGGGAGCTGTTTTTT. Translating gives CAISAGPVGPGELFF.

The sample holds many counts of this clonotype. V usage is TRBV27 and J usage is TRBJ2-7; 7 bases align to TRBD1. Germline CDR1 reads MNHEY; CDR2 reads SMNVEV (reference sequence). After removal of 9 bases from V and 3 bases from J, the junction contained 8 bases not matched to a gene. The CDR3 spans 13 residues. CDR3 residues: CASQGQNHYEQYF. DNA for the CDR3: TGTGCCAGTCAGGGACAGAATCACTACGAGCAGTACTTC.

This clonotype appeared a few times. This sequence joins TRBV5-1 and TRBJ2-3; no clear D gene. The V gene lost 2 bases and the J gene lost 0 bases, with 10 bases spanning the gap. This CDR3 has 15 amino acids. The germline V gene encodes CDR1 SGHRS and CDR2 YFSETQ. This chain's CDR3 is CASSFTAPSTDTQYF. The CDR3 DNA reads TGCGCCAGCAGCTTTACGGCACCGAGCACAGATACGCAGTATTTT.

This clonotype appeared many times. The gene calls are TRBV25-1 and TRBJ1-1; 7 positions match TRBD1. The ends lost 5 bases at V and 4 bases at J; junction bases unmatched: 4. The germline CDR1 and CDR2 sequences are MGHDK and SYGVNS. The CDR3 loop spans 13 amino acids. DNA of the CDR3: TGTGCCAGCAGTATCCAGGGGGGCACTGAAGCTTTCTTT. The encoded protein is CASSIQGGTEAFF.

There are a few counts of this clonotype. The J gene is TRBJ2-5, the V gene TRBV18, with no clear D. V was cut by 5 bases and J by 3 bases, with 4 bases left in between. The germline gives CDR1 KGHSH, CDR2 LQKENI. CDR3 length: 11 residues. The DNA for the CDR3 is TGTGCCAGCTCAGAGGAAGAGACCCAGTACTTC. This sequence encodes CASSEEETQYF. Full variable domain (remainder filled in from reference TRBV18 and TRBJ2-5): NAGVMQNPRHLVRRRGQEARLRCSPMKGHSHVYWYRQLPEEGLKFMVYLQKENIIDESGMPKERFSAEFPKEGPSILRIQQVVRGDSAAYFCASSEEETQYFGPGTRLLVL.